This is a list of T cell receptor beta chains from one sample in a study of beta chain features in type 1 diabetes. TCRdb keeps only in-frame clones here, not all; method: immunoSEQ multiplex PCR. The sample holds 200,000 to 250,000 clones, roughly 9.6% seen once. Sequencing was done on a sample of naive CD4+ T cells from blood. All receptors derive from a woman between 18 and 30 years old in good health. Both conserved end residues are part of each CDR3. A D gene is named only where the DNA matches it firmly. Clone size, where shown, is once, few, many, or a class for clones that have expanded.

clone size	J gene	D gene	V gene	CDR3 DNA	CDR3 protein
few	TRBJ2-1	NA	TRBV30	TGTGCCTGGAGTGCGCCGGAGTCGGGTACGAATGAGCAGTTCTTC	CAWSAPESGTNEQFF
few	TRBJ1-5	NA	TRBV5-1	TGCGCCAGCAGCTTGGCGTCCAATCAGCCCCAGCATTTT	CASSLASNQPQHF
few	TRBJ2-3	TRBD1	TRBV7-9	TGTGCCAGCAGCTTAGATCGACAGGGGGCCCCAGATACGCAGTATTTT	CASSLDRQGAPDTQYF
few	TRBJ2-6	TRBD1	TRBV7-9	TGTGCCAGCAGCTCAGACAGGGACGGGGCCAACGTCCTGACTTTC	CASSSDRDGANVLTF
NA	TRBJ1-1	NA	TRBV6-5	TGTGCCAGCAGTACCAGGGCCCCGAACACTGAAGCTTTCTTT	CASSTRAPNTEAFF
NA	TRBJ2-7	NA	TRBV7-8	TGTGCCAGCAGCTTATGGCAGGGCCAAGAAGAGCAGTACTTC	CASSLWQGQEEQYF
NA	TRBJ2-3	TRBD1	TRBV7-3	TGTGCCAGCCGGGACAGGGGTTCTAATACGCAGTATTTT	CASRDRGSNTQYF
NA	TRBJ1-1	TRBD1	TRBV11-2	TGTGCCAGCAGCTCCCGGTGGGGACAGGGGCTGAACACTGAAGCTTTCTTT	CASSSRWGQGLNTEAFF
few	TRBJ2-7	TRBD2	TRBV7-6	TGTGCCAGCAGCTTAATCCCCCGGACTAGCGGCTCAGTATCCTACGAGCAGTACTTC	CASSLIPRTSGSVSYEQYF
NA	TRBJ2-3	NA	TRBV7-3	TGTGCCAGCAGTGAAACTAGCACAGATACGCAGTATTTT	CASSETSTDTQYF
NA	TRBJ1-1	TRBD1	TRBV6-1	TGTGCCAGCAGTGAGACAGGGAGGACTGAAGCTTTCTTT	CASSETGRTEAFF
few	TRBJ2-5	TRBD1	TRBV6-1	TGTGCCAGCAGGTCTGACAGGGCTGAGACCCAGTACTTC	CASRSDRAETQYF
NA	TRBJ1-1	TRBD1	TRBV30	TGTGCCTGGGGCGACAGGGGCACTGAAGCTTTCTTT	CAWGDRGTEAFF
few	TRBJ2-7	NA	TRBV18	TGTGCCAGCTCACCGGGGGGGCGCGACTACGAGCAGTACTTC	CASSPGGRDYEQYF
few	TRBJ2-7	NA	TRBV7-9	TGTGCCAGCAGCCTTAGGACAGCAGCGTACGAGCAGTACTTC	CASSLRTAAYEQYF
NA	TRBJ2-2	TRBD2	TRBV9	TGTGCCAGCAGCGTAACAGACCCGGGGGGGCTCGGCGGGGAGCTGTTTTTT	CASSVTDPGGLGGELFF
NA	TRBJ2-5	NA	TRBV6-1	TGTGCCAGCAGGACGGACAGCATTTTTCAAGAGACCCAGTACTTC	CASRTDSIFQETQYF
NA	TRBJ2-1	NA	TRBV30	TGTGCCTGGAGCGGCGCGGGCCCAGTGATACACAATGAGCAGTTCTTC	CAWSGAGPVIHNEQFF
NA	TRBJ2-7	NA	TRBV5-4	TGTGCCAGCAGCCCCACGCGGGAACCCTACGAGCAGTACTTC	CASSPTREPYEQYF
few	TRBJ1-5	NA	TRBV19	TGTGCCAGTACCACCGGGCCCGAGGGGCCCCAGCATTTT	CASTTGPEGPQHF
few	TRBJ2-1	NA	TRBV7-9	TGTGCCAGCAGCTTCCGAGGGAATGAGCAGTTCTTC	CASSFRGNEQFF
few	TRBJ1-1	TRBD1	TRBV14	TGTGCCAGCAGCCAAGGATGGACAGGGCAGGAGGGTACAACTGAAGCTTTCTTT	CASSQGWTGQEGTTEAFF
few	TRBJ1-1	NA	TRBV2	TGTGCCAGCAGTAACACAGGGACTGAAGCTTTCTTT	CASSNTGTEAFF
NA	TRBJ2-7	NA	TRBV7-9	TGTGCCAGCAGCTTCCGGCAGGGTCTGTACGAGCAGTACTTC	CASSFRQGLYEQYF
few	TRBJ1-1	NA	TRBV30	TGTGCCTGGAGAGGCAGGGGGAACACTGAAGCTTTCTTT	CAWRGRGNTEAFF
NA	TRBJ2-1	NA	TRBV7-3	TGTGCCAGCAGCGTCACAGGAGTCTCCTACAATGAGCAGTTCTTC	CASSVTGVSYNEQFF
NA	TRBJ2-5	NA	TRBV9	TGTGCCAGCAGCCTCGGGACTTACCAAGAGACCCAGTACTTC	CASSLGTYQETQYF
few	TRBJ2-7	NA	TRBV6-1	TGTGCCAGCAGTGGACTACGGGGGATCGACGAGCAGTACTTC	CASSGLRGIDEQYF